Only a few counts were recorded for the clone carrying this T cell receptor (beta chain). Its antigen is as yet unknown. TCRdb ran MiXCR on the RT-PCR reads and lists one entry per CDR3 protein. The data contain 800,000 or so distinct CDR3 sequences, around 20% of them singletons. V was shortened by 6 bases and J by 1 base, with 15 bases between the two germline ends. This CDR3 has 15 amino acids. CDR1 and CDR2 from the germline V gene are SNHLY and FYNNEI. The data originate from a study of response to subunit inactivated influenza vaccine. Study results and limitations: That few new T cells are recruited by each seasonal influenza vaccination was the authors' suggestion.

This receptor was taken from a middle-aged man who received an inactivated influenza vaccine. This chain links TRBV2 with TRBJ1-2, with D tentatively TRBD1 (5 bases). The material was PBMCs from blood, obtained less than 6 days after vaccination. The CDR3 region has the DNA TGTGCCAGCAGGAGCAGACAGTCCCTTAACTATGGCTACACCTTC. It translates to CASRSRQSLNYGYTF.